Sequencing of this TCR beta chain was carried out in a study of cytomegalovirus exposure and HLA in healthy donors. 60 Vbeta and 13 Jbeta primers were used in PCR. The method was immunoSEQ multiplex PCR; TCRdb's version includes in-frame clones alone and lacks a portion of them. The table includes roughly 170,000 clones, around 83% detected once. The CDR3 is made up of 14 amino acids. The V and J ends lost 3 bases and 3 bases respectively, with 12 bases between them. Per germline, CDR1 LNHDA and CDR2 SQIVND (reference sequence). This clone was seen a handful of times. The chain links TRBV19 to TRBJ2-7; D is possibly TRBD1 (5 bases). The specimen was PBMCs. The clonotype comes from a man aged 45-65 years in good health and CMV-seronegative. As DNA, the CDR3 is TGTGCCAGTAGTATCAGTGGACAAAACTACGAGCAGTACTTC. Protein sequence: CASSISGQNYEQYF.